The clone carrying this T cell receptor (beta chain) was seen a handful of times. Antigen specificity is unknown. The CDR3 sequence is 14 residues long. Germline trimming cut 5 bases from V and 7 bases from J; bases unmatched to any gene: 10. Germline assignment: CDR1 PRHDT and CDR2 FYEKMQ (reference sequence). This sample is part of a study of T cells in Graves' hyperthyroidism and ophthalmopathy. General study points: Ophthalmopathy, which appeared later, was predicted by the model a median 6.5 months before onset. Blood also held most thyroid clonotypes expanded beyond 0.001.

Amplification of TCR beta CDR3 regions used RNA as the template. The TCR CDR3 first-round RT-PCR relied on the HTBI primer set. MiXCR was run by TCRdb on the multiplex PCR reads, yielding one entry per CDR3 protein. This table holds 750,000 to 950,000 distinct CDR3 sequences, around 38% found once. Sequencing was carried out using blood. The clonotype originates from a man younger than 30 with Graves' hyperthyroidism. The V call is TRBV13, the J call TRBJ2-7; 8 nucleotides align to TRBD2. The CDR3 region is CASSPPGLVEEQYF. CDR3 DNA: TGTGCCAGCAGCCCCCCGGGACTAGTTGAAGAGCAGTACTTC.